This T cell receptor (beta chain) was found in a study of shared clonotypes between healthy human individuals (dated by TCRdb to 2018 to 2020). About the full investigation: The cohort comprised a couple of women and a few men aged 18 to 49 years. For each donor, three plates each were used for CD4 naive and CD4 memory, two plates were used for CD8 naive, and one plate was used for CD8 memory. Blood TCR repertoires of 5 or 6 healthy adults were deeply sequenced to estimate repertoire size and the extent of clonotype sharing between individuals. To increase sequencing depth and limit assay-specific biases, different laboratories used diverse techniques to prepare libraries and sequence TCR repertoires. Between about 0.8 and 9.5 billion PBMCs per donor were obtained by leukapheresis. General findings and caveats noted by the study authors: About 4.5% of naive CD4, 3.5% of naive CD8, 2.3% of memory CD4, and about 0.4% of memory CD8 clonotypes were shared across a handful of donors. Even with the large sequencing depth, rarefaction of the sorted-subset datasets indicated that sequencing was incomplete. Because the study included only a small number of donors, the genetic and exposure-history diversity represented was limited. Based on pairwise subsampling, the degree of clonotype sharing among donors was expected to be affected by sequencing depth. Sampling was restricted to blood, and TCR repertoires in tissue are likely to differ from TCR repertoires in blood. Higher generation probabilities were observed for clonotypes shared by all four sorted-subset donors than for non-shared clonotypes. Naive subsets generally had larger estimated clonotype richness than memory subsets.

The CDR3 spans 14 residues, from the cysteine through the phenylalanine. Only the CDR3 portion is preserved as DNA: 42 bases, with reading frame beginning at the first base. Relative to germline, V is missing 3 bases and J is missing 7 bases, with 8 bases of the junction outside any gene match. The CDR1 and CDR2 encoded by the germline V gene are SGHTA and FQGNSA. The donors were healthy, HIV-negative adults who had no recently reported acute infections or vaccinations. Every donor was a Caucasian adult residing in Nashville, Tennessee, USA. CD4+ T cells were enriched by magnetic negative selection; naive cells were then positively selected on CD45RA, and the negative fraction formed the memory subset. After blood collection by leukapheresis, PBMCs were isolated using Ficoll-Histopaque density gradient centrifugation and then cryopreserved in the vapor phase of liquid nitrogen. Purity and quantity of every magnetically sorted T cell population were checked by analytical flow cytometry. Genomic DNA was isolated from every sorted fraction and measured by UV absorbance on a Nanodrop 2000c.

Using the deep immunoSEQ assay, multiplex PCR amplified TCR CDR3 regions from genomic DNA. For each cell subset, the extracted genomic DNA was distributed evenly across all wells of several immunoSEQ 96-well plates, and each plate served as one replicate. For sorted subsets, about 0.2 ug genomic DNA, equal to tens of thousands of T cell genomes, was loaded into each replicate PCR. Purified libraries were quantified with a Qubit 3.0 fluorometer, sized on a Bioanalyzer 2100, and re-quantified with the KAPA Library Quantification kit. A separate single-read 150-cycle Illumina NextSeq 550 flow cell was used to sequence each immunoSEQ 96-well plate. As for the original processing: Because the immunoSEQ output included only junctional sequences and no quality scores, the filtering could not be the same as the filtering used for full-length reads. To assign V/J genes and CDR3, sequences were annotated using PyIR, a Python wrapper for IgBLAST v1.9, with IMGT germline references. Reads were removed for weak V/J assignments (E-value above 1e-6), missing CDR3, stop codons, out-of-frame junctions, or ambiguous translated residues. V3J clonotypes were defined as sequences sharing an identical inferred V gene, J gene, and CDR3 amino acid sequence. Percentage overlap between repertoires was calculated by dividing the number of shared unique clonotypes by the size of the smaller repertoire. Three approaches were used to assess repertoire richness: RTK rarefaction, the Chao1 estimator, and Recon v2.1 estimates of unobserved clonotypes. Generation probabilities were computed with OLGA for all TCRbeta clonotypes obtained by the gDNA method from several donors. The immuneACCESS repertoire file appears here via TCRdb, limited to in-frame rearrangements. These files lack a portion of the clones; in checked studies, under half of the deficit traces to unresolved V genes, and the cause of the others is not known. Clonal size and the V and J genes are those of that table, whereas D and trimming came from the DNA. Within this sample are about a million clones, with roughly 80% of them counted one time only. The leading ten clones occupy 0.89% of the sample.

Note on this clone: Its recognized antigen is unknown. Base qualities are not recorded, but no much larger clone differs from it by a single base.

The sample consisted of memory CD4+ T cells from PBMCs. Per the publication, the cell subset or site label means: CD45RA-negative fraction. The clonotype comes from a man between 18 and 29 years old in good health. Some clones in this sample may be carry-over from other donors' samples. The chain couples TRBV7-2 to TRBJ1-2; 7 bases in the middle match TRBD1. The CDR3 protein: CASSFGQPGGGYTF. The bases read TGTGCCAGCAGCTTCGGGCAGCCAGGGGGTGGCTACACCTTC.